This T cell receptor (beta chain) was observed in a study of T-cell reconstitution after alpha-beta-depleted transplantation in children (TCRdb year 2016). Regarding the complete study: Using TCR repertoire profiling, the study quantitatively followed how T-cell immune reconstitution unfolded in children after TCRalphabeta/CD19-depleted allogeneic hematopoietic cell transplantation. Summary of the overall study and its limitations: About two months after transplant, the apparently early recovery of alphabetaT-cell counts reportedly depended on just several hundred clones that had expanded rapidly and came from non-depleted graft cells. In some patients, high TCRbeta diversity at day 60 was attributed to recipient T cells and intrathymic progenitors that had survived conditioning. The frequencies of hyperexpanded clones fell over the following months, and after one year, T-cell counts and TCRbeta diversity were mostly attributed to newly produced T cells.

The protocol used for the library was PCR. Reads for this sample came from an Illumina HiSeq 2500. To normalize quantification of the TCRbeta repertoire, the TCR libraries were built with molecular barcoding that relied on unique molecular identifiers. TCRdb redid the processing of the public reads, applying fastp at Q25 and MiXCR, and retained in-frame beta chains. Entries are consolidated by CDR3 protein sequence, retaining the most common genes and DNA. The sample table lists about 610,000 distinct CDR3 sequences, 27% of them with a count of one. Under 45% of the sample belongs to the ten largest clones. What the treatment or condition label conveys for this sample: allogeneic hematopoietic cell transplantation with graft depleted of TCRalphabeta T cells and CD19 B cells. Transplant recipients were children who received TCRalphabeta/CD19-depleted allogeneic hematopoietic cell grafts. The V end gives up 0 bases and the J end 4 bases, leaving 7 bases in the junction not matched to a gene. CDR1 and CDR2, looked up from the germline V gene (reference sequence), are SEHNR and FQNEAQ. Spanning cysteine to phenylalanine, the CDR3 consists of 16 amino acids. The sequence is cut down to CDR3 DNA, 48 bases in frame from base 1.

This clonotype was detected a few times. Its antigen is currently not known. No much larger clonotype is one base removed from it; base qualities were not supplied. Sequenced here: PBMCs, sampled before TCRalphabeta/CD19-depleted stem cell transplant. The chain links TRBV7-9 with TRBJ2-7; 9 junctional bases match TRBD2. The source of this sequence is a boy under two years old with Wiskott-Aldrich syndrome, due to receive a stem cell transplant. In nucleotides, the sequence is TGTGCCAGCAGCTTAGCTGGCGGGAGGGCCGCTTACGAGCAGTACTTC. This gives the protein CASSLAGGRAAYEQYF.